This TCR beta chain is drawn from a study of blood T cell repertoires in COVID-19. Across the study: Recovery meant two consecutive negative NP/OP PCR tests, professional clearance, or resolved symptoms. COVID-19 samples, acute and convalescent, were from the United States, Italy and Spain.

Participants had their cohort set by participant-reported clinical history. In the original processing: Amplification from reference gene primers served as the basis for estimated nucleated cell counts. The table came from immunoSEQ multiplex PCR; TCRdb's copy has only in-frame clones and leaves some out. V and J calls and clone size come straight from that table; D and trimming were deduced from the DNA. The sample has 330,000 or so clones; around 87% are singletons. The sample was PBMCs or T cells enriched from blood (not recorded which). The origin of this receptor is a man aged 40-49 years in a cohort exposed to, infected with or recovered from COVID-19 (not recorded which).

The CDR3 DNA follows: TGTGCCAGCAGCGGAACTCTCACTAGCGGGAGATCCTACGAGCAGTACTTC. Translated: CASSGTLTSGRSYEQYF. V usage is TRBV2 and J usage is TRBJ2-7; 11 bases map to TRBD2. J gave up 1 base and V 6 bases, and 11 bases lay outside the gene matches. In germline, CDR1 is SNHLY, CDR2 FYNNEI. The CDR3 consists of 17 residues.